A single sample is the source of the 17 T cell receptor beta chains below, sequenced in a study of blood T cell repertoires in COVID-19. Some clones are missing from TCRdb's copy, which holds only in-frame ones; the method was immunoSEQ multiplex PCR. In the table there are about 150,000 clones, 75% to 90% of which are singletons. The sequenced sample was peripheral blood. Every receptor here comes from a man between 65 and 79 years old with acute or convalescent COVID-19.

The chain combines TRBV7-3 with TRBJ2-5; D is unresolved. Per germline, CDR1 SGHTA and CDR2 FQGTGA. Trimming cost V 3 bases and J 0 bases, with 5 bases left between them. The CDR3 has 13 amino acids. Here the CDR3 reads CASSLSNQETQYF. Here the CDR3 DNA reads TGTGCCAGCAGCTTGAGTAACCAAGAGACCCAGTACTTC.

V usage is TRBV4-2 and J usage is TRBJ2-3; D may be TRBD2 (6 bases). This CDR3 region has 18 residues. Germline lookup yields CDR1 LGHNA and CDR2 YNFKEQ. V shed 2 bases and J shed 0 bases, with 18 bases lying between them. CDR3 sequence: CASSQIYTAGLSTDTQYF. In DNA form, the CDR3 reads TGTGCCAGCAGCCAAATATATACGGCGGGGCTTAGCACAGATACGCAGTATTTT.

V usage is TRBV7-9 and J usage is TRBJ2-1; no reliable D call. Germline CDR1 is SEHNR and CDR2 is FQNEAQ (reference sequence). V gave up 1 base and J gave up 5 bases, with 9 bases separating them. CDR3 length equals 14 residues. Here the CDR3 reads CASSLELLHNEQFF. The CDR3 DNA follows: TGTGCCAGCAGCTTAGAGTTACTCCACAATGAGCAGTTCTTC.

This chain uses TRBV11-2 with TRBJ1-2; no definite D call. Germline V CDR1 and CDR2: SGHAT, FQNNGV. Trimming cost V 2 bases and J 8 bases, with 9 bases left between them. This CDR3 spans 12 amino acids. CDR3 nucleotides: TGTGCCAGCAGCTTAACCGAGTTCGGCTACACCTTC. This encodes CASSLTEFGYTF. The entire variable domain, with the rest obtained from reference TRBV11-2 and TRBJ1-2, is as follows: EAGVAQSPRYKIIEKRQSVAFWCNPISGHATLYWYQQILGQGPKLLIQFQNNGVVDDSQLPKDRFSAERLKGVDSTLKIQPAKLEDSAVYLCASSLTEFGYTFGSGTRLTVV.

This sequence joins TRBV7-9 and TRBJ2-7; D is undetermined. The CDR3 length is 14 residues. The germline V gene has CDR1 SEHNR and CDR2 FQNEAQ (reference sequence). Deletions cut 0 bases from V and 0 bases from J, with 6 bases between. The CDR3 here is CASSLAAHSYEQYF. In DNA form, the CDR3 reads TGTGCCAGCAGCTTAGCGGCACACTCCTACGAGCAGTACTTC.

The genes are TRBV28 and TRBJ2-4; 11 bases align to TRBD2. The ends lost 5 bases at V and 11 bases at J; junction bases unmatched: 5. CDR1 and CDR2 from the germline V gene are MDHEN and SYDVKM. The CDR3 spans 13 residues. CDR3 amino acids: CASSDSGGAVQYF. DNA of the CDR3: TGTGCCAGCAGTGATAGCGGGGGGGCCGTTCAGTACTTC.

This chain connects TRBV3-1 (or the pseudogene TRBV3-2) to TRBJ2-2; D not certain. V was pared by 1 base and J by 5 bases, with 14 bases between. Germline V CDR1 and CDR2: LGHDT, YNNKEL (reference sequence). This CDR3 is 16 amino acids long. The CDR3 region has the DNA TGTGCCAGCAGCCAAGGAGTCGAACTTTGGACCGGGGAGCTGTTTTTT. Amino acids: CASSQGVELWTGELFF.

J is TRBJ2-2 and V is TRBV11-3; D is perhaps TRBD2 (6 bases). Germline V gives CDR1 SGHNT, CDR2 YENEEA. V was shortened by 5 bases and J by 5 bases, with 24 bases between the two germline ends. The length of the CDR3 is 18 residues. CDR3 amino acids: CASSPGAGWGSVTGELFF. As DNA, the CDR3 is TGTGCCAGCAGCCCTGGTGCGGGGTGGGGCTCTGTAACCGGGGAGCTGTTTTTT. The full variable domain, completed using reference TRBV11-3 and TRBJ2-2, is EAGVVQSPRYKIIEKKQPVAFWCNPISGHNTLYWYLQNLGQGPELLIRYENEEAVDDSQLPKDRFSAERLKGVDSTLKIQPAELGDSAVYLCASSPGAGWGSVTGELFFGEGSRLTVL.

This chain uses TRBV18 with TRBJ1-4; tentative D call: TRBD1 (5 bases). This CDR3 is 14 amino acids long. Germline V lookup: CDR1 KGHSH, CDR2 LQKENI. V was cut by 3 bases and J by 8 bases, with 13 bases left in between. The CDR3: CASSPGGTTEKLFF. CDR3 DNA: TGTGCCAGCTCACCGGGAGGGACGACCGAAAAACTGTTTTTT. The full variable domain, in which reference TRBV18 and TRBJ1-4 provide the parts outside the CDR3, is NAGVMQNPRHLVRRRGQEARLRCSPMKGHSHVYWYRQLPEEGLKFMVYLQKENIIDESGMPKERFSAEFPKEGPSILRIQQVVRGDSAAYFCASSPGGTTEKLFFGSGTQLSVL.

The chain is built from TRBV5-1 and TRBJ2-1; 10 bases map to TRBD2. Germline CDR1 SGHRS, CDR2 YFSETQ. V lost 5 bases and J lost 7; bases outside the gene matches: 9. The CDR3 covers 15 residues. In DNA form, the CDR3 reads TGCGCCAGCAGTGTATCTAGCGGGAGTAAGAATGAGCAGTTCTTC. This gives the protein CASSVSSGSKNEQFF. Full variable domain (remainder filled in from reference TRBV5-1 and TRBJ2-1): KAGVTQTPRYLIKTRGQQVTLSCSPISGHRSVSWYQQTPGQGLQFLFEYFSETQRNKGNFPGRFSGRQFSNSRSEMNVSTLELGDSALYLCASSVSSGSKNEQFFGPGTRLTVL.

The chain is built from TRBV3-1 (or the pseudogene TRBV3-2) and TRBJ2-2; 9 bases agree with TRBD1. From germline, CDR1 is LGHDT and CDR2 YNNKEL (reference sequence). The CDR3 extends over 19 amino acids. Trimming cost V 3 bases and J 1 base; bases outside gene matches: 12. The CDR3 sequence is CASSHRRGTGLGNTGELFF. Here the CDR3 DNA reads TGTGCCAGCAGCCACCGGCGAGGGACAGGGTTGGGGAACACCGGGGAGCTGTTTTTT.

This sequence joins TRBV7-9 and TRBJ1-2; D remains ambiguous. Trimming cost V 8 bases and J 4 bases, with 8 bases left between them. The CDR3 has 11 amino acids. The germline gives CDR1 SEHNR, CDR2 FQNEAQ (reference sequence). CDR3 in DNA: TGTGCCAGCGAAGTCGGCTATGGCTACACCTTC. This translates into CASEVGYGYTF.

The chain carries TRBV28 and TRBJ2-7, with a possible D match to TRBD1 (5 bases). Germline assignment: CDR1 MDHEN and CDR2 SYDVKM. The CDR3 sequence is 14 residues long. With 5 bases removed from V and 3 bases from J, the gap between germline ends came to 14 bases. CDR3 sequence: CASSGPTGVYEQYF. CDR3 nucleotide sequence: TGTGCCAGCAGTGGGCCCACAGGAGTCTACGAGCAGTACTTC.

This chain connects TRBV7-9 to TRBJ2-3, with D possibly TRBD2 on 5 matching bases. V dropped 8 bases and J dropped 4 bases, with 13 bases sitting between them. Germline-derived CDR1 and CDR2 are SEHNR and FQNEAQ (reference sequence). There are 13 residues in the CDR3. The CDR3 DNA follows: TGTGCCAGCTTGGCCCTAGCACCAGATACGCAGTATTTT. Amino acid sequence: CASLALAPDTQYF.

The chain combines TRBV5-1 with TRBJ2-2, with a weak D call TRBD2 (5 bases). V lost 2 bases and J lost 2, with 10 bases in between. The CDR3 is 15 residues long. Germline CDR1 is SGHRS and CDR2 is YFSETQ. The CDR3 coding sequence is TGCGCCAGCAGCTTCCCGGGAACAAACACCGGGGAGCTGTTTTTT. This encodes CASSFPGTNTGELFF.

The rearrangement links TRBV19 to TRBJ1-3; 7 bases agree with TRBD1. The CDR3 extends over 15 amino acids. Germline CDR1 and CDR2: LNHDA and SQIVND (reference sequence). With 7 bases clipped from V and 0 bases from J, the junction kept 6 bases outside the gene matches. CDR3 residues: CASKRGQNSGNTIYF. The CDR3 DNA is TGTGCCAGTAAACGGGGACAGAACTCTGGAAACACCATATATTTT.

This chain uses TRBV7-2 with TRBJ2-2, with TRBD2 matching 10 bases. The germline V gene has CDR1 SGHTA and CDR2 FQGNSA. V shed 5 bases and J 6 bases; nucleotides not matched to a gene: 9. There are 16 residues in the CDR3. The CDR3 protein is CASSISSGGGAGELFF. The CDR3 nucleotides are TGTGCCAGCAGCATCTCTAGCGGGGGCGGGGCCGGGGAGCTGTTTTTT.